These T cell receptor beta chains were read from a single sample in a study of monozygotic twins with inflammatory bowel disease. For each CDR3 protein, TCRdb gives one entry from its re-call of the 5' RACE reads, without DNA. The clone table shows 80,000 or so distinct CDR3 sequences, with the ten largest holding around 6.8%. Sequenced input: blood. The receptor source for this set is a human donor with ulcerative colitis or Crohn's disease, or a healthy co-twin of an affected twin (not recorded which). Both conserved end residues are part of each CDR3. Not all rows give a size; the values are once, few, many and, for expanded clones, a class.

size: NA
V: TRBV20-1
J: TRBJ2-2
CDR3: CSARDWDTGELFF

size: NA
V: TRBV19
J: TRBJ2-3
CDR3: CASSSQPQAIERDTQYF

size: NA
V: TRBV5-1
J: TRBJ2-7
CDR3: CASSLQAATSSPYEQYF

size: NA
V: TRBV5-6
J: TRBJ1-5
CDR3: CASSFFSNQGSNQPQHF

size: NA
V: TRBV5-1
J: TRBJ2-2
CDR3: CASSRAGNTGELFF

size: NA
V: TRBV29-1
J: TRBJ2-7
CDR3: CSVVDRSYDEQYF

size: NA
V: TRBV12-3/TRBV12-4
J: TRBJ2-1
CDR3: CAIATGGPYNEQFF

size: NA
V: TRBV7-9
J: TRBJ1-2
CDR3: CASSFEYRSYGYTF

size: NA
V: TRBV5-1
J: TRBJ2-3
CDR3: CASSLSVPSTDTQYF

size: NA
V: TRBV19
J: TRBJ2-5
CDR3: CASSIAGPRRETQYF

size: NA
V: TRBV6-5
J: TRBJ1-2
CDR3: CASSYHLPDGGGYGYTF

size: NA
V: TRBV4-1
J: TRBJ2-5
CDR3: CASSQIGLYQETQYF

size: NA
V: TRBV29-1
J: TRBJ2-3
CDR3: CSVALEDTQYF

size: NA
V: TRBV7-9
J: TRBJ1-1
CDR3: CASSLGQPEAFF

size: NA
V: TRBV6-5
J: TRBJ1-4
CDR3: CASSYLGGRDEKLFF

size: NA
V: TRBV5-1
J: TRBJ2-5
CDR3: CASSLDGSWRGETQYF

size: medium-sized
V: TRBV20-1
J: TRBJ1-2
CDR3: CSATTDSNYGYTF

size: NA
V: TRBV29-1
J: TRBJ1-3
CDR3: CSASTGTGNTIYF

size: NA
V: TRBV7-9
J: TRBJ2-5
CDR3: CASSLWETQYF

size: NA
V: TRBV7-9
J: TRBJ1-2
CDR3: CASSGPGQGGDYGYTF

size: NA
V: TRBV20-1
J: TRBJ2-7
CDR3: CSASYRTGGPYEQYF

size: NA
V: TRBV5-4
J: TRBJ2-2
CDR3: CASTQTADTGELFF

size: NA
V: TRBV7-9
J: TRBJ1-1
CDR3: CASSLPGRTEAFF

size: NA
V: TRBV6-1
J: TRBJ1-1
CDR3: CASVRDRGYTEAFF